The next 9 T cell receptor beta chains were all read from a single sample in a study of blood T cell repertoires in COVID-19. The method was immunoSEQ multiplex PCR; TCRdb's version includes in-frame clones alone and lacks a portion of them. The table has hundreds of thousands of clones, 83% seen once. The sample consisted of PBMCs or T cells enriched from blood (not recorded which). The source of these receptors is a woman in her fifties or sixties who had been exposed to COVID-19.

Of note for this clone: This specimen includes other DNA sequences encoding the same CDR3. This CDR3 is CASSLAGGGEQFF. The CDR3 bases are TGTGCCAGCAGCTTAGCGGGGGGAGGTGAGCAGTTCTTC. The rearrangement joins TRBV11-2 to TRBJ2-1; 7 bases fit TRBD2. There are 13 residues in the CDR3. Germline V gene lookup returns CDR1 SGHAT and CDR2 FQNNGV. J was trimmed by 9 bases and V by 1 base; bases with no gene match: 3.

The chain carries TRBV3-1 (or the pseudogene TRBV3-2) and TRBJ2-1, with a tentative D call TRBD1 (6 bases). This CDR3 spans 13 amino acids. The V and J ends lost 4 bases and 7 bases respectively, with 11 bases between them. From germline, CDR1 is LGHDT and CDR2 YNNKEL (reference sequence). This CDR3 reads CASSLKGGNEQFF. CDR3 DNA: TGTGCCAGCAGCCTGAAAGGGGGAAATGAGCAGTTCTTC.

The rearrangement uses TRBV30 and TRBJ1-5; TRBD1 agrees at 8 bases. V was clipped by 4 bases and J by 8 bases; unmatched bases: 7. This CDR3 has 13 residues. Looked up from germline, CDR1 is GTSNPN and CDR2 is SVGIG (reference sequence). Written as DNA, the CDR3 is TGTGCCTGGACAGGGGGCTTAGTGAAGCCCCAGCATTTT. It encodes CAWTGGLVKPQHF.

The rearrangement joins TRBV29-1 to TRBJ1-1; a possible D gene is TRBD1 (5 bases). Germline CDR1 and CDR2: SQVTM and ANQGSEA. The CDR3 consists of 14 residues. CDR3 in DNA: TGCAGTGCTGGAGGGGCCGGGCGGGGCACTGAAGCTTTCTTT. It translates to CSAGGAGRGTEAFF. The variable domain in full, completed from reference TRBV29-1 and TRBJ1-1, reads SAVISQKPSRDICQRGTSLTIQCQVDSQVTMMFWYRQQPGQSLTLIATANQGSEATYESGFVIDKFPISRPNLTFSTLTVSNMSPEDSSIYLCSAGGAGRGTEAFFGQGTRLTVV.

This clone was picked up a small number of times. This chain joins TRBV7-2 and TRBJ2-1, with 7 bases matching TRBD2. The J segment lost 9 bases and the V segment lost 1 base, leaving 3 bases of the junction unmatched. Germline V gene data show CDR1 as SGHTA and CDR2 as FQGNSA. The CDR3 consists of 13 residues. Here the CDR3 DNA reads TGTGCCAGCAGCTTAGGTCCTAGCGGTGAGCAGTTCTTC. Protein product: CASSLGPSGEQFF.

The chain combines TRBV29-1 with TRBJ1-2; maybe TRBD1 (5 bases). The germline V gene has CDR1 SQVTM and CDR2 ANQGSEA. V lost 0 bases and J lost 6, with 14 bases in between. This CDR3 is 14 amino acids long. CDR3 residues: CSVEEPREGHGYTF. The DNA of the CDR3 is TGCAGCGTTGAAGAGCCCAGGGAGGGGCATGGCTACACCTTC. Together with reference TRBV29-1 and TRBJ1-2, the CDR3 gives the full variable domain: SAVISQKPSRDICQRGTSLTIQCQVDSQVTMMFWYRQQPGQSLTLIATANQGSEATYESGFVIDKFPISRPNLTFSTLTVSNMSPEDSSIYLCSVEEPREGHGYTFGSGTRLTVV.

CDR3 in amino acids: CASSQAAGAYGYTF. The CDR3 nucleotides read TGTGCCAGCAGCCAAGCGGCAGGGGCCTATGGCTACACCTTC. This rearrangement joins TRBV3-1 (or the pseudogene TRBV3-2) to TRBJ1-2; D perhaps matches TRBD1 (6 bases). The V gene's germline CDR1 is LGHDT and CDR2 YNNKEL (reference sequence). The CDR3 length is 14 residues. The ends were cut back, 1 base at V and 4 bases at J, with 10 bases in the middle.

The V gene is TRBV5-6, the J gene TRBJ2-7; 7 bases are a match to TRBD1. The CDR3 sequence is 13 residues long. V shed 2 bases, J shed 3 bases, and the junction held 2 bases outside the gene matches. Germline assignment: CDR1 SGHDT and CDR2 YYEEEE. Here the CDR3 reads CASSFRDSYEQYF. DNA for the CDR3: TGTGCCAGCAGCTTCCGGGACAGCTACGAGCAGTACTTC.

In DNA, the CDR3 is TGCGCCAGCAGCACCCGCCAGGGGTCTGAAGCTTTCTTT. Its protein product is CASSTRQGSEAFF. The chain links TRBV5-1 to TRBJ1-1, with a possible D match to TRBD1 (6 bases). CDR1 and CDR2 (germline): SGHRS, YFSETQ. This CDR3 spans 13 amino acids. The germline V and J ends were trimmed by 4 bases and 6 bases, with 13 bases remaining between them.